The 20 T cell receptor beta chains in this list originate from one sample, sequenced in a study of T cell responses to AZD1222 COVID-19 vaccine. Profiled with immunoSEQ multiplex PCR; TCRdb holds only in-frame clones, not every one. The sample has 150,000 to 200,000 clones; 85% to 90% are singletons. Sequencing used peripheral blood, obtained on day 0 of AZD1222 vaccination. The receptors here all came from an adult in good health.

This clone was seen just once. The V call is TRBV12-5, the J call TRBJ2-1; 7 bases line up with TRBD2. This CDR3 contains 14 residues. Germline CDR1 and CDR2: LGHNT and FRNRAP. Unmatched junction bases numbered 7, after V lost 9 bases and J lost 2 bases. CDR3 residues: CASGGSNPYNEQFF. For the CDR3, the DNA is TGTGCTAGCGGGGGGTCGAATCCCTACAATGAGCAGTTCTTC.

The chain couples TRBV7-2 to TRBJ1-2; TRBD1 agrees at 7 bases. With 1 base clipped from V and 5 bases from J, the junction kept 7 bases outside the gene matches. CDR3 length: 15 residues. Germline V gene data show CDR1 as SGHTA and CDR2 as FQGNSA. The CDR3 DNA reads TGTGCCAGCAGCTTAGGGTTGGTACAGGGGTATGGCTACACCTTC. Translation: CASSLGLVQGYGYTF.

The V and J genes are TRBV6-5 and TRBJ1-2; D may be TRBD1 (5 bases). The CDR3 runs 15 residues. Trimming removed 6 bases at V and 3 bases at J, with 17 bases between. CDR1 and CDR2 from the germline V gene are MNHEY and SVGAGI. The CDR3 nucleotides are TGTGCCAGCAGCGGCACCCCGTGGGGGGACTATGGCTACACCTTC. Encoded protein: CASSGTPWGDYGYTF.

The chain is built from TRBV28 and TRBJ1-5, with 7 bases that match TRBD1. Trimming removed 5 bases from V and 4 bases from J; junction bases left unmatched: 5. Germline V gene data show CDR1 as MDHEN and CDR2 as SYDVKM. This CDR3 spans 14 amino acids. CDR3 in DNA: TGTGCCAGCAGTCCGGGGACAGCTAATCAGCCCCAGCATTTT. It translates to CASSPGTANQPQHF.

The V gene is TRBV5-1, the J gene TRBJ2-3; D not resolved. The length of the CDR3 is 16 residues. V dropped 2 bases and J dropped 0 bases, with 13 bases sitting between them. In germline, CDR1 is SGHRS, CDR2 YFSETQ. The CDR3, as DNA: TGCGCCAGCAGCTTTATTTTCGGCAGGAGCACAGATACGCAGTATTTT. Amino acid sequence: CASSFIFGRSTDTQYF. Combining the CDR3 with reference TRBV5-1 and TRBJ2-3 gives the whole variable domain KAGVTQTPRYLIKTRGQQVTLSCSPISGHRSVSWYQQTPGQGLQFLFEYFSETQRNKGNFPGRFSGRQFSNSRSEMNVSTLELGDSALYLCASSFIFGRSTDTQYFGPGTRLTVL.

The CDR3 nucleotides read TGTGCCAGTAGTATAGGGACAGGGCGCGGGATGGAAAAACTGTTTTTT. Translated: CASSIGTGRGMEKLFF. The V call is TRBV19, the J call TRBJ1-4; 8 nucleotides align to TRBD1. Germline lookup yields CDR1 LNHDA and CDR2 SQIVND (reference sequence). Losses at the gene ends were 1 base for V and 8 bases for J; bases not matched to a gene: 9. The CDR3 is made up of 16 amino acids.

The chain links TRBV6-1 to TRBJ2-3; 8 bases are a match to TRBD2. The CDR3 is made up of 17 amino acids. Losses at the gene ends were 4 bases for V and 0 bases for J; bases not matched to a gene: 9. Looked up from germline, CDR1 is MNHNS and CDR2 is SASEGT. In DNA form, the CDR3 reads TGTGCCAGCAGTGCGTTCGGCGGGGGGACTAGCACAGATACGCAGTATTTT. Amino acid sequence: CASSAFGGGTSTDTQYF.

The chain is built from TRBV21-1 and TRBJ1-4. TRBV21-1 is described as a pseudogene. The CDR3 spans 18 residues. The chain's CDR3 is CASRKSGEGTATNEKLFF. The CDR3 DNA sequence: TGTGCCAGCAGAAAGTCAGGGGAGGGAACTGCAACTAATGAAAAACTGTTTTTT.

The chain links TRBV27 to TRBJ1-4, with D hard to call. From germline, CDR1 is MNHEY and CDR2 SMNVEV (reference sequence). This CDR3 spans 15 amino acids. Trimming left V 3 bases short and J 7 bases short, with 15 bases between. In nucleotides, the CDR3 is TGTGCCAGCAGTTTTAGCGGACGTTCGAGTGAAAAACTGTTTTTT. Amino acids: CASSFSGRSSEKLFF.

This rearrangement joins TRBV28 to TRBJ1-2; 11 positions match TRBD1. CDR1 is MDHEN, CDR2 SYDVKM, per germline. The V and J ends lost 1 base and 0 bases, in that order; junction bases with no gene match: 10. This CDR3 has 19 amino acids. The CDR3 nucleotides are TGTGCCAGCAGTTTATCACATCCGGGACAGGGGGGATCTAACTATGGCTACACCTTC. Its translation: CASSLSHPGQGGSNYGYTF.

This chain links TRBV6-6 with TRBJ1-2; 10 nucleotides match TRBD1. CDR3 size: 14 residues. Germline V gene lookup returns CDR1 MNHNY and CDR2 SVGAGI (reference sequence). Losses at the gene ends were 5 bases for V and 5 bases for J; bases not matched to a gene: 5. DNA of the CDR3: TGTGCCAGCAGTCGACAGGGGGCGGGATATGGCTACACCTTC. This translates into CASSRQGAGYGYTF.

This clone was observed a single time. The gene calls are TRBV28 and TRBJ2-7; 9 positions match TRBD1. V shed 7 bases, J shed 3 bases, and the junction held 10 bases outside the gene matches. The length of the CDR3 is 15 residues. The germline CDR1 and CDR2 sequences are MDHEN and SYDVKM. The CDR3, as DNA: TGTGCCAGCATTACCTCCGGGACAGGGATCTACGAGCAGTACTTC. Amino acids: CASITSGTGIYEQYF.

The rearrangement joins TRBV2 to TRBJ2-3; the match to TRBD1 covers 10 bases. Germline CDR1 is SNHLY and CDR2 is FYNNEI. This CDR3 region has 15 residues. The junction had 7 bases not matched to a gene; V was cut back by 5 bases and J by 5 bases. The CDR3 nucleotides are TGTGCCAGCAGTTTGCTGGGACAGGGGAGAGATACGCAGTATTTT. This codes for CASSLLGQGRDTQYF. The entire variable domain, with the rest obtained from reference TRBV2 and TRBJ2-3, is as follows: EPEVTQTPSHQVTQMGQEVILRCVPISNHLYFYWYRQILGQKVEFLVSFYNNEISEKSEIFDDQFSVERPDGSNFTLKIRSTKLEDSAMYFCASSLLGQGRDTQYFGPGTRLTVL.

The V gene is TRBV6-5, the J gene TRBJ1-3; 10 nucleotides align to TRBD1. The CDR3 is made up of 15 amino acids. Unmatched junction bases numbered 3, after V lost 2 bases and J lost 5 bases. Germline V gene data show CDR1 as MNHEY and CDR2 as SVGAGI. The CDR3 region is CASSYQTGGRNTIYF. The CDR3 coding sequence is TGTGCCAGCAGTTACCAGACAGGGGGCCGAAACACCATATATTTT.

This sequence joins TRBV5-1 and TRBJ2-4, with D possibly TRBD2 on 6 matching bases. V was clipped by 0 bases and J by 8 bases, with 12 bases between them. This CDR3 is built from 14 residues. The V gene's germline CDR1 is SGHRS and CDR2 YFSETQ. Written as DNA, the CDR3 is TGCGCCAGCAGCTTGGGTGGGGGGAACGACATTCAGTACTTC. This encodes CASSLGGGNDIQYF.

The V and J genes are TRBV10-3 and TRBJ1-5; D is undetermined. The V and J ends lost 3 bases and 4 bases respectively, with 10 bases between them. The CDR3 consists of 14 residues. Per the germline V gene, CDR1 is ENHRY and CDR2 is SYGVKD. CDR3 DNA sequence: TGTGCCATCAGTGATGAAGGAAATAATCAGCCCCAGCATTTT. Translation: CAISDEGNNQPQHF.

This chain connects TRBV4-3 to TRBJ1-2, with 10 bases identical to TRBD1. Germline CDR1 LGHNA, CDR2 YSLEER. The CDR3 runs to 15 residues. Trimming removed 5 bases from V and 2 bases from J; junction bases left unmatched: 5. CDR3 coding DNA: TGCGCCAGCAGCTTGGGGGACAGGGGAAACTATGGCTACACCTTC. Translated, it gives CASSLGDRGNYGYTF.

The J gene is TRBJ2-5, the V gene TRBV19; D not resolved. The CDR3 totals 15 residues. Germline CDR1 LNHDA, CDR2 SQIVND (reference sequence). Between the trimmed V and J ends, which lost 5 bases and 0 bases, there was a span of 13 bases. The CDR3 DNA is TGTGCCAGTAGTGCCCAACTCGTCCACCAAGAGACCCAGTACTTC. Amino acid sequence: CASSAQLVHQETQYF.

The chain joins TRBV7-9 to TRBJ2-5; D is uncertain. The CDR3 has 12 amino acids. Trimming took 9 bases from V and 2 from J, leaving 10 bases between them. Germline V gene sequence: CDR1 SEHNR, CDR2 FQNEAQ (reference sequence). CDR3 residues: CARSPLQETQYF. DNA for the CDR3: TGTGCCAGATCGCCATTACAAGAGACCCAGTACTTC.

As concerns this clone: One end of the junction does not line up with germline, which may come from a read error. The chain carries TRBV7-7 and TRBJ2-1, with a possible D match to TRBD2 (6 bases). CDR1 is SSHAT, CDR2 FNYEAQ, per germline (reference sequence). There are 16 residues in the CDR3. This chain's CDR3 is CASSLGSGLGGNEQFF. CDR3 DNA: TGTGCTAGCAGCCTTGGGAGTGGGTTGGGGGGTAATGAGCAGTTCTTC. The complete variable domain, with remaining parts taken from reference TRBV7-7 and TRBJ2-1, reads GAGVSQSPRYKVTKRGQDVTLRCDPISSHATLYWYQQALGQGPEFLTYFNYEAQPDKSGLPSDRFSAERPEGSISTLTIQRTEQRDSAMYRCASSLGSGLGGNEQFFGPGTRLTVL.